These 27 T cell receptor beta chains were all obtained from the same sample, sequenced in a study of shared clonotypes between healthy human individuals. The data were produced by immunoSEQ multiplex PCR, yet TCRdb's version contains in-frame clones alone and is incomplete. This sample has fewer than 1.6 million clones, with less than 99% found just once. The sequenced sample consisted of naive CD4+ T cells sorted from blood. Specified subset: CD45RA+ positively selected. The receptor source for this set is a young man in good health.

CDR3 amino acids: CSVYSNTEAFF. The CDR3 DNA is TGCAGCGTTTACAGTAACACTGAAGCTTTCTTT. The chain recombines TRBV29-1 with TRBJ1-1, with D uncertain. The CDR3 totals 11 residues. Looked up from germline, CDR1 is SQVTM and CDR2 is ANQGSEA. Trimming left V 5 bases short and J 2 bases short, with 6 bases between.

On this clone: Different DNA sequences within this sample yield the same CDR3. The rearrangement links TRBV5-1 to TRBJ1-1; TRBD1 matches at 8 bases. The CDR3 runs 14 residues. V lost 4 bases and J lost 3; bases outside the gene matches: 5. The germline gives CDR1 SGHRS, CDR2 YFSETQ. In DNA form, the CDR3 reads TGCGCCAGCAGCCCCGACAGGGGAGACACTGAAGCTTTCTTT. Translated: CASSPDRGDTEAFF.

This clone was recorded only once. V and J are TRBV5-1 and TRBJ2-7; TRBD1 matches at 8 bases. J gave up 6 bases and V 1 base, and 12 bases lay outside the gene matches. The germline V gene encodes CDR1 SGHRS and CDR2 YFSETQ. CDR3 length equals 16 residues. DNA for the CDR3: TGCGCCAGCAGCTTGAGCATTGGGCAGGGGGCCGGCGAGCAGTACTTC. This gives the protein CASSLSIGQGAGEQYF.

The chain combines TRBV6-5 with TRBJ1-1; 8 bases line up with TRBD1. The V gene's germline CDR1 is MNHEY and CDR2 SVGAGI. Trimming removed 2 bases from V and 8 bases from J; junction bases left unmatched: 7. The CDR3 spans 14 residues. The CDR3 DNA is TGTGCCAGCAGTTACACGACAGGGGCCGGGGAAGCTTTCTTT. It translates to CASSYTTGAGEAFF.

With respect to this clone: Other DNA sequences in the sample encode the same CDR3. This chain links TRBV10-1 with TRBJ1-2; possible D gene TRBD1, 5 bases. With 3 bases removed from V and 4 bases from J, the gap between germline ends came to 6 bases. CDR1 is WNHNN, CDR2 SYGVQD, per germline (reference sequence). This CDR3 is built from 12 residues. CDR3 sequence reads: CASSDGGYGYTF. CDR3 DNA: TGCGCCAGCAGTGATGGGGGCTATGGCTACACCTTC.

The genes are TRBV5-1 and TRBJ1-2, with D maybe TRBD1 (5 bases). V lost 0 bases and J 5 bases, leaving 17 bases between the germline ends. The germline gives CDR1 SGHRS, CDR2 YFSETQ. The CDR3 length is 16 residues. CDR3 sequence: CASSLAPEGRGYGYTF. CDR3 nucleotides: TGCGCCAGCAGCTTGGCGCCTGAGGGTCGGGGGTATGGCTACACCTTC.

The genes are TRBV6-1 and TRBJ2-1; possible D gene TRBD1, 5 bases. Trimming removed 6 bases at V and 10 bases at J, with 10 bases between. The CDR3 spans 11 residues. The germline gives CDR1 MNHNS, CDR2 SASEGT. The CDR3 is CASRGWGEQFF. The CDR3 DNA reads as TGTGCCAGCAGGGGTTGGGGCGAGCAGTTCTTC.

The CDR3 DNA reads as TGCGCCAGCTGCCCGGGACTGGCAGATACGCAGTATTTT. Translating it yields CASCPGLADTQYF. The chain combines TRBV5-1 with TRBJ2-3, with a tentative D call TRBD2 (6 bases). Trimming took off 7 bases at V and 4 bases at J, with 13 bases between the two ends. Germline loops: CDR1 SGHRS, CDR2 YFSETQ. This CDR3 contains 13 residues.

V and J are TRBV9 and TRBJ2-3; 12 bases align to TRBD2. Germline V gene sequence: CDR1 SGDLS, CDR2 YYNGEE. CDR3 length: 16 residues. V lost 3 bases, J lost 4 bases, and 6 bases stayed unmatched. This CDR3 reads CASSARTSGNADTQYF. CDR3 DNA: TGTGCCAGCAGCGCCCGGACTAGCGGGAATGCAGATACGCAGTATTTT. The full variable domain, its missing parts supplied by reference TRBV9 and TRBJ2-3, is DSGVTQTPKHLITATGQRVTLRCSPRSGDLSVYWYQQSLDQGLQFLIQYYNGEERAKGNILERFSAQQFPDLHSELNLSSLELGDSALYFCASSARTSGNADTQYFGPGTRLTVL.

The V and J genes are TRBV9 and TRBJ2-2; TRBD2 aligns across 9 bases. Unmatched junction bases numbered 7, after V lost 4 bases and J lost 6 bases. Looked up from germline, CDR1 is SGDLS and CDR2 is YYNGEE. CDR3 length equals 15 residues. The chain's CDR3 is CASSPLAGRAGELFF. The CDR3 DNA reads TGTGCCAGCAGCCCTCTAGCGGGGAGGGCCGGGGAGCTGTTTTTT.

The count of this clone is one. J is TRBJ1-4 and V is TRBV11-2; D remains unclear. The CDR3 length is 13 residues. Germline V gives CDR1 SGHAT, CDR2 FQNNGV. The V end was cut by 2 bases, the J end by 7 bases, with 8 bases between. The CDR3 sequence is CASSLKWGEKLFF. The DNA for the CDR3 is TGTGCCAGCAGCTTAAAGTGGGGTGAAAAACTGTTTTTT.

V usage is TRBV14 and J usage is TRBJ1-1; no definite D call. This CDR3 has 15 amino acids. Germline assignment: CDR1 SGHDN and CDR2 FVKESK. Trimming removed 0 bases from V and 11 bases from J, with 19 bases in between. The CDR3 DNA follows: TGTGCCAGCAGCCAAGATGGCGGTAATCTGCAAGCGGCTTTCTTT. It yields the protein CASSQDGGNLQAAFF.

The chain is built from TRBV2 and TRBJ2-1; the match to TRBD2 covers 14 bases. The CDR3 totals 17 residues. V was clipped by 8 bases and J by 2 bases; unmatched bases: 8. The germline V gene encodes CDR1 SNHLY and CDR2 FYNNEI. CDR3 residues: CASGGTSGRGAYNEQFF. CDR3 DNA: TGTGCCAGCGGGGGGACTAGCGGGAGAGGGGCCTACAATGAGCAGTTCTTC.

This chain connects TRBV28 to TRBJ2-1, with 7 bases aligning to TRBD2. The CDR3 spans 15 residues. The V gene end was trimmed by 2 bases and the J gene end by 4 bases; junction bases not matched to a gene: 5. The germline V gene encodes CDR1 MDHEN and CDR2 SYDVKM. CDR3 nucleotide sequence: TGTGCCAGCAGTTTAGGCTCTAGCGGATACAATGAGCAGTTCTTC. It is translated as CASSLGSSGYNEQFF.

This chain uses TRBV7-9 with TRBJ2-7; 11 nucleotides align to TRBD2. Germline V CDR1 and CDR2: SEHNR, FQNEAQ (reference sequence). This CDR3 is built from 16 residues. V trimming: 3 bases; J trimming: 2 bases; junction bases outside the gene matches: 6. CDR3 DNA sequence: TGTGCCAGCAGCTTCGGGACTAGCGGACAGCCCTACGAGCAGTACTTC. Amino acids: CASSFGTSGQPYEQYF.

V gene TRBV5-1 combines with J gene TRBJ2-1; TRBD1 matches 8 bases. The CDR3 consists of 14 residues. The V segment lost 1 base and the J segment 6 bases; nucleotides outside the gene matches: 3. CDR1 and CDR2 from the germline V gene are SGHRS and YFSETQ. CDR3 coding DNA: TGCGCCAGCAGCTTGACAGGGGGGAGCAATGAGCAGTTCTTC. Protein: CASSLTGGSNEQFF. The full variable domain, completed using reference TRBV5-1 and TRBJ2-1, is KAGVTQTPRYLIKTRGQQVTLSCSPISGHRSVSWYQQTPGQGLQFLFEYFSETQRNKGNFPGRFSGRQFSNSRSEMNVSTLELGDSALYLCASSLTGGSNEQFFGPGTRLTVL.

The genes are TRBV10-3 and TRBJ2-2; D remains unclear. V shed 4 bases and J shed 3 bases, with 9 bases lying between them. In germline, CDR1 is ENHRY, CDR2 SYGVKD. This CDR3 spans 14 amino acids. In DNA form, the CDR3 reads TGTGCCATCAGTGGGGGTAGGGACACCGGGGAGCTGTTTTTT. Protein product: CAISGGRDTGELFF.

The V and J genes are TRBV20-1 and TRBJ2-1; D uncertain. Trimming shortened V by 7 bases and J by 8 bases, and 12 bases separated the two germline ends. The CDR3 is 11 amino acids. The germline CDR1 and CDR2 sequences are DFQATT and SNEGSKA (reference sequence). CDR3 in amino acids: CSVLLRDEQFF. The DNA for the CDR3 is TGCAGTGTGCTTTTACGGGATGAGCAGTTCTTC.

This chain links TRBV5-1 with TRBJ2-1; 10 nucleotides agree with TRBD2. Germline assignment: CDR1 SGHRS and CDR2 YFSETQ. This CDR3 comprises 15 residues. V lost 2 bases and J lost 9; bases outside the gene matches: 8. CDR3 residues: CASSFLAGGGTEQFF. CDR3 bases: TGCGCCAGCAGCTTCTTAGCGGGGGGAGGTACTGAGCAGTTCTTC. The full variable domain, in which reference TRBV5-1 and TRBJ2-1 provide the parts outside the CDR3, is KAGVTQTPRYLIKTRGQQVTLSCSPISGHRSVSWYQQTPGQGLQFLFEYFSETQRNKGNFPGRFSGRQFSNSRSEMNVSTLELGDSALYLCASSFLAGGGTEQFFGPGTRLTVL.

The V gene is TRBV7-9, the J gene TRBJ1-3, with D perhaps TRBD1 (5 bases). Trimming took off 5 bases at V and 0 bases at J, with 8 bases between the two ends. The CDR3 runs to 14 residues. The V gene's germline CDR1 is SEHNR and CDR2 FQNEAQ (reference sequence). CDR3 sequence reads: CASSPTASGNTIYF. The DNA for the CDR3 is TGTGCCAGCAGCCCGACAGCCTCTGGAAACACCATATATTTT.

V is TRBV4-1 and J is TRBJ2-1, with 13 bases matching TRBD2. Germline V gene sequence: CDR1 MGHRA, CDR2 YSYEKL. The CDR3 loop spans 15 amino acids. The junction had 2 bases not matched to a gene; V was cut back by 1 base and J by 8 bases. The CDR3 DNA sequence: TGCGCCAGCAGCCAAGGGACTAGCGGGAGTTATGAGCAGTTCTTC. Translation: CASSQGTSGSYEQFF.

This CDR3 reads CASSSPGTGDNEQFF. CDR3 nucleotides: TGTGCCAGCAGCTCCCCCGGGACAGGGGACAATGAGCAGTTCTTC. This chain links TRBV11-3 with TRBJ2-1; TRBD1 agrees at 10 bases. CDR3 length equals 15 residues. The trim removed 4 bases at V and 5 bases at J, leaving 5 bases unmatched. Germline CDR1 is SGHNT and CDR2 is YENEEA.

In regard to this clone: Different DNA sequences within this sample yield the same CDR3. The chain carries TRBV7-3 and TRBJ2-1; tentatively, D is TRBD2 (6 bases). There are 15 residues in the CDR3. V was trimmed by 2 bases and J by 1 base, leaving 9 bases between them. Germline CDR1 is SGHTA and CDR2 is FQGTGA. The CDR3 region is CASSLAGSSYNEQFF. As DNA, the CDR3 is TGTGCCAGCAGCTTAGCGGGAAGTTCCTACAATGAGCAGTTCTTC. Complete variable domain (other parts from reference TRBV7-3 and TRBJ2-1): GAGVSQTPSNKVTEKGKYVELRCDPISGHTALYWYRQSLGQGPEFLIYFQGTGAADDSGLPNDRFFAVRPEGSVSTLKIQRTERGDSAVYLCASSLAGSSYNEQFFGPGTRLTVL.

The gene calls are TRBV28 and TRBJ1-4, with D possibly TRBD1 on 5 matching bases. The CDR3 runs to 14 residues. Trimming removed 5 bases from V and 7 bases from J, with 14 bases in between. CDR1 is MDHEN and CDR2 is SYDVKM in the germline V gene. The CDR3 DNA reads TGTGCCAGCAGTCTCCTCCGACAGTCTGAAAAACTGTTTTTT. Translating gives CASSLLRQSEKLFF.

For the CDR3, the DNA is TGCGCCAGCAGCCAAGCGGCAGGGTTTGGCTACACCTTC. Encoded protein: CASSQAAGFGYTF. The genes are TRBV4-3 and TRBJ1-2, with TRBD1 as a possible D gene (5 bases). CDR3 length equals 13 residues. CDR1 LGHNA and CDR2 YSLEER come from the germline V gene. Trimming stripped 1 base from V and 7 bases from J, with 10 bases between.

This chain links TRBV14 with TRBJ2-1; 10 bases fit TRBD1. The germline V gene encodes CDR1 SGHDN and CDR2 FVKESK. CDR3 length equals 15 residues. V lost 8 bases, J lost 4 bases, and 8 bases stayed unmatched. CDR3: CASGTGANYYNEQFF. The CDR3 nucleotides read TGTGCCAGCGGGACAGGGGCGAATTATTACAATGAGCAGTTCTTC.

In DNA, the CDR3 is TGTGCCAGCAGCGTAGCTACCGGCGAGCAGTACTTC. Amino acids: CASSVATGEQYF. J is TRBJ2-7 and V is TRBV9; D unresolved. The CDR3 consists of 12 residues. The V end was cut by 0 bases, the J end by 6 bases, with 7 bases between. Germline V CDR1 and CDR2: SGDLS, YYNGEE.